This TCR beta chain came from a study of OX40 agonist ivuxolimab in advanced cancers. Overall study: Partial responses were seen in three patients, one with hepatocellular carcinoma and two with cutaneous melanoma. Points from the study as a whole: At 0.1 to 3.0 mg/kg, clonal expansion of CD4+ and CD8+ blood T cells had occurred by week 6.

TCRdb keeps only in-frame clones here, not all; method: immunoSEQ multiplex PCR. Seen here are roughly 130,000 clones, just over 90% observed once, and the top ten hold about 0.15%. With respect to this clone: Its antigen is not known.

Blood specimens came from baseline, cycle 4 day 1, and cycle 7 day 1. The ends lost 4 bases at V and 6 bases at J; junction bases unmatched: 13. The CDR3 consists of 17 residues. Germline V gene lookup returns CDR1 LGHNA and CDR2 YSLEER. The receptor's source is an adult with an advanced solid tumor such as melanoma, head and neck, liver or kidney cancer. The chain combines TRBV4-3 with TRBJ2-1; 9 bases map to TRBD2. The sequences come from CD4+ or CD8+ T cells sorted from blood, collected in a trial of the OX40 agonist ivuxolimab. This CDR3 reads CASSPRTSATGFNEQFF. DNA for the CDR3: TGCGCCAGCAGCCCCAGGACTAGCGCCACTGGATTCAATGAGCAGTTCTTC.